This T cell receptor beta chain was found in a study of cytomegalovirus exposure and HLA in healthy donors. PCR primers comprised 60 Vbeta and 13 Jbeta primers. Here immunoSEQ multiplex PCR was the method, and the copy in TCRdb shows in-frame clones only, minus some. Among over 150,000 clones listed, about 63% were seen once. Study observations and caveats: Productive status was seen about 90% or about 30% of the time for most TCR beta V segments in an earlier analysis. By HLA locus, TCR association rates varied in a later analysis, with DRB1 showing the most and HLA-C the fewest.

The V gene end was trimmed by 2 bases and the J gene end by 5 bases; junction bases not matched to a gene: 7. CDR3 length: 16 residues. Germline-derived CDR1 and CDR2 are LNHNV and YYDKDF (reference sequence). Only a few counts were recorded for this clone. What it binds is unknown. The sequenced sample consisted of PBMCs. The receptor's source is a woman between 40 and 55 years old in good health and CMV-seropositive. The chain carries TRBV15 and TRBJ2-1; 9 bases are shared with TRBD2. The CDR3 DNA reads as TGTGCCACCAGCAGATATTACGGGACTAGCAACAATGAGCAGTTCTTC. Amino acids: CATSRYYGTSNNEQFF.